These 8 T cell receptor beta chains originate from one sample sequenced in a study of blood T cell repertoires in COVID-19. The repertoire was sequenced with immunoSEQ multiplex PCR; TCRdb's copy has only in-frame clones and lacks some. The sample has roughly 200,000 clones; around 83% are singletons. Sequenced input: peripheral blood. These receptors all come from a woman aged 80 or older with COVID-19, enrolled during active disease.

This sequence joins TRBV28 and TRBJ2-3; TRBD2 agrees at 9 bases. CDR1 is MDHEN and CDR2 is SYDVKM in the germline V gene. The CDR3 is 15 residues long. Unmatched junction bases numbered 11, after V lost 8 bases and J lost 5 bases. The CDR3 loop reads CASEGGGRARDTQYF. The CDR3 coding sequence is TGTGCCAGCGAAGGGGGCGGGAGGGCCCGAGATACGCAGTATTTT.

This chain uses TRBV24-1 with TRBJ2-2, with TRBD2 identical over 14 bases. After removal of 3 bases from V and 7 bases from J, the junction contained 12 bases not matched to a gene. CDR3 size: 19 residues. The germline gives CDR1 KGHDR, CDR2 SFDVKD. The CDR3, as DNA: TGTGCCACCAGTGATCCCGGGACTAGCGGGGGCGGGTCCCTCGGGGAGCTGTTTTTT. This translates into CATSDPGTSGGGSLGELFF.

The CDR3 region is CASSARRGSNSPLHF. In DNA form, the CDR3 reads TGTGCCAGCAGCGCAAGACGGGGTAGTAATTCACCCCTCCACTTT. J is TRBJ1-6 and V is TRBV7-9; D remains unclear. The CDR3 spans 15 residues. CDR1 and CDR2 from the germline V gene are SEHNR and FQNEAQ (reference sequence). Trimming took off 5 bases at V and 6 bases at J, with 14 bases between the two ends.

The CDR3 region has the DNA TGTGCCAGCAGCTTAGGACAGATCAACACCGGGGAGCTGTTTTTT. This translates into CASSLGQINTGELFF. The chain joins TRBV13 to TRBJ2-2; D not certain. The V end was cut by 0 bases, the J end by 2 bases, with 7 bases between. CDR3 length equals 15 residues. Germline V gene lookup returns CDR1 PRHDT and CDR2 FYEKMQ (reference sequence).

The count of this clone is one. V gene TRBV10-1 combines with J gene TRBJ2-7; D might be TRBD1 (6 bases). Deletions cut 7 bases from V and 6 bases from J, with 22 bases between. The germline V gene has CDR1 WNHNN and CDR2 SYGVQD (reference sequence). The CDR3 covers 15 residues. CDR3 DNA: TGCGCCAGCATAGTCCCCCGCAGGGGTACATTCGAGCAGTACTTC. Its translation: CASIVPRRGTFEQYF.

This rearrangement joins TRBV28 to TRBJ2-5; 8 positions agree with TRBD1. Germline V CDR1 and CDR2: MDHEN, SYDVKM. The CDR3 is 14 residues long. J lost 4 bases, V lost 6 bases, and 7 bases had no gene match. The CDR3 sequence: CASRPSGGVETQYF. The CDR3, as DNA: TGTGCCAGCAGGCCCTCAGGGGGCGTAGAGACCCAGTACTTC.

The gene calls are TRBV10-3 and TRBJ2-2; D is perhaps TRBD1 (6 bases). The CDR3 sequence is 15 residues long. CDR1 is ENHRY and CDR2 is SYGVKD in the germline V gene. The V end lost 6 bases, the J end lost 1 base, and 12 bases lay between the germline ends. The chain's CDR3 is CAISRQAMNTGELFF. The CDR3 DNA sequence: TGTGCCATCAGCCGACAGGCAATGAACACCGGGGAGCTGTTTTTT.

The chain carries TRBV28 and TRBJ1-5; no firm D call. With 1 base removed from V and 9 bases from J, the gap between germline ends came to 7 bases. Germline V lookup: CDR1 MDHEN, CDR2 SYDVKM. The CDR3 has 12 amino acids. CDR3 amino acids: CASSLLGRPQHF. For the CDR3, the DNA is TGTGCCAGCAGTTTATTGGGGAGGCCCCAGCATTTT. The whole variable domain, filled in from reference TRBV28 and TRBJ1-5, reads DVKVTQSSRYLVKRTGEKVFLECVQDMDHENMFWYRQDPGLGLRLIYFSYDVKMKEKGDIPEGYSVSREKKERFSLILESASTNQTSMYLCASSLLGRPQHFGDGTRLSIL.